One TCR beta chain is described in this entry. The antigen is not known. This specimen belongs to a study of cytomegalovirus exposure and HLA in healthy donors. Regarding the study as a whole: The study put 150 to 200 TCR beta chains on its list as cytomegalovirus-associated.

The CDR3 consists of 15 residues. The junction had 5 bases not matched to a gene; V was cut back by 5 bases and J by 0 bases. From germline, CDR1 is WSHSY and CDR2 SAAADI. Primers included in the PCR were 60 Vbeta and 13 Jbeta primers. Clones were read by immunoSEQ multiplex PCR, and TCRdb kept only the in-frame ones, dropping some. The profile shows about 200,000 clones, approximately 78% of them singletons. The chain links TRBV10-2 to TRBJ2-7; TRBD2 aligns across 9 bases. Sequenced material: PBMCs. The clonotype originates from a woman aged 45-60 years in good health and CMV-seropositive. The CDR3 DNA reads TGCGCCAGCAGTTTCAGCGGGAGGAACTCCTACGAGCAGTACTTC. Translated, it gives CASSFSGRNSYEQYF.